The rows below give T cell receptor beta chains drawn from one sample of a study of chemoradiotherapy in HPV16-positive cancers. Using immunoSEQ multiplex PCR, the repertoire was profiled, and TCRdb retains in-frame clones only, with some absent. The sample has some 30,000 clones, about four fifths seen once. This specimen consisted of blood, obtained from a patient who underwent chemoradiotherapy. These receptors came from a human donor with HPV-associated anogenital cancer. CDR3s include the opening cysteine and the closing phenylalanine or tryptophan.

V gene: TRBV30
J gene: TRBJ1-2
CDR3 protein: CAWSLNNYGYTF

V gene: TRBV30
J gene: TRBJ2-2
CDR3 protein: CAWSQAPGTGGEKRNTGELFF

V gene: TRBV6-1
J gene: TRBJ1-2
CDR3 protein: CASSESRAPNYGYTF

V gene: TRBV6-5
J gene: TRBJ1-1
CDR3 protein: CASSPLGGTEAFF

V gene: TRBV5-6
J gene: TRBJ1-2
CDR3 protein: CASSLDRGPYGYTF

V gene: TRBV4-1
J gene: TRBJ2-5
CDR3 protein: CASSPGTSGGGQETQYF

V gene: TRBV11-2
J gene: TRBJ2-1
CDR3 protein: CASTPRGGGSSHEQFF

V gene: TRBV27
J gene: TRBJ2-5
CDR3 protein: CASRSLTGTSKETQYF

V gene: TRBV18
J gene: TRBJ2-5
CDR3 protein: CASSPTKTQETQYF

V gene: TRBV7-9
J gene: TRBJ2-7
CDR3 protein: CAGEGGTYEQYF

V gene: TRBV7-2
J gene: TRBJ1-2
CDR3 protein: CASSLVADYGYTF

V gene: TRBV27
J gene: TRBJ1-2
CDR3 protein: CASSTGTGVYYGYTF

V gene: TRBV6-1
J gene: TRBJ2-5
CDR3 protein: CASSDLGTGNWETQYF

V gene: TRBV30
J gene: TRBJ1-5
CDR3 protein: CASGTGKSQPQHF

V gene: TRBV5-1
J gene: TRBJ2-7
CDR3 protein: CASSLVGSATYEQYF

V gene: TRBV18
J gene: TRBJ2-5
CDR3 protein: CASSVVRDESTQYF

V gene: TRBV18
J gene: TRBJ1-1
CDR3 protein: CASSPQGSTEAFF

V gene: TRBV7-9
J gene: TRBJ2-3
CDR3 protein: CASSLDARVADTQYF

V gene: TRBV28
J gene: TRBJ1-1
CDR3 protein: CATESLQGMKAFF

V gene: TRBV9
J gene: TRBJ2-2
CDR3 protein: CASSVEASGGPLVAGELFF

V gene: TRBV30
J gene: TRBJ2-2
CDR3 protein: CAWVAGGFHTGELFF

V gene: TRBV2
J gene: TRBJ1-2
CDR3 protein: CASFGSPLNGQPNYGYTF